The 14 T cell receptor beta chains below all came from one sample that was sequenced in a study of human T cells and chemical hapten exposure. This sample's time point: patch test 1, 2 weeks after DPC sensitization. Treatment indicated: therapeutic diphenylcyclopropenone sensitization with weekly scalp DPC. Each CDR3 protein is one row after TCRdb ran MiXCR on the RACE reads. The sample has 80,000 or so distinct CDR3 sequences, around 10% seen once; the top ten hold about 4.2%. This specimen was whole blood, taken in connection with sensitization to the hapten diphenylcyclopropenone (DPC). These receptors were taken from a woman aged 45-65 years with alopecia areata. Some clones in this sample may be carry-over from other donors' samples.

This clonotype was picked up many times. The gene calls are TRBV7-2 and TRBJ1-5; D is ambiguous. This CDR3 has 14 residues. V was cut by 1 base and J by 3 bases, with 7 bases left in between. CDR1 and CDR2 (germline): SGHTA, FQGNSA. CDR3 coding DNA: TGTGCCAGCAGCTTAGTGCACGACAATCAGCCCCAGCATTTT. This encodes CASSLVHDNQPQHF.

This clonotype was detected many times. The chain is built from TRBV10-2 and TRBJ2-3; either TRBD1 or TRBD2 may fit D (5 bases each). Trimming left V 8 bases short and J 11 bases short, with 17 bases between. CDR1 and CDR2 (germline): WSHSY, SAAADI. The CDR3 runs to 12 residues. The chain's CDR3 is CASRDPTRVQYF. The CDR3 bases are TGCGCCAGCCGGGACCCGACCCGCGTGCAGTATTTT.

This clonotype was recorded a few times. The chain couples TRBV3-1 to TRBJ2-3; TRBD2 matches 11 bases. CDR3 length: 16 residues. The junction had 8 bases not matched to a gene; V was cut back by 5 bases and J by 4 bases. The germline V gene encodes CDR1 LGHDT and CDR2 YNNKEL (reference sequence). The CDR3: CASSNVAGGPPDTQYF. The CDR3 DNA sequence: TGTGCCAGCAGCAACGTAGCGGGAGGGCCGCCAGATACGCAGTATTTT.

This clonotype was seen a few times. The chain has TRBV10-2 and TRBJ2-7; D perhaps matches TRBD1 (6 bases). CDR1 is WSHSY and CDR2 is SAAADI in the germline V gene. V shed 8 bases and J shed 6 bases, with 14 bases lying between them. CDR3 length equals 12 residues. CDR3 coding DNA: TGCGCCAGCCGTTTCGACAGGAGCGAGCAGTACTTC. Encoded protein: CASRFDRSEQYF.

Note on this clonotype: One end of the junction is discordant with germline, which a read error may explain. The J gene is TRBJ2-3, the V gene TRBV5-1; D is undetermined. This CDR3 spans 13 amino acids. Looked up from germline, CDR1 is SGHRS and CDR2 is YFSETQ. The chain's CDR3 is CTSSFWVADTQYF. Written as DNA, the CDR3 is TGCACCAGCAGCTTTTGGGTTGCAGATACGCAGTATTTT.

In its sample, this clonotype was seen many times. This rearrangement joins TRBV2 to TRBJ1-6; unclear D gene. In germline, CDR1 is SNHLY, CDR2 FYNNEI. The CDR3 is 18 residues long. Trimming shortened V by 7 bases and J by 6 bases, and 25 bases separated the two germline ends. CDR3 in amino acids: CASTARREYPSLNSPLHF. In nucleotides, the CDR3 is TGTGCCAGCACGGCGCGTAGGGAATATCCGAGCCTTAATTCACCCCTCCACTTT. The complete variable domain, with remaining parts taken from reference TRBV2 and TRBJ1-6, reads EPEVTQTPSHQVTQMGQEVILRCVPISNHLYFYWYRQILGQKVEFLVSFYNNEISEKSEIFDDQFSVERPDGSNFTLKIRSTKLEDSAMYFCASTARREYPSLNSPLHFGNGTRLTVT.

The V and J genes are TRBV7-6 and TRBJ2-7; D might be TRBD2 (7 bases). The V end lost 4 bases, the J end lost 4 bases, and 17 bases lay between the germline ends. Germline CDR1 and CDR2: SGHVS and FNYEAQ. The length of the CDR3 is 15 residues. CDR3 DNA sequence: TGTGCCAGCAGCTCCCAAGGGGGGGGAGGTTACGAGCAGTACTTC. It specifies CASSSQGGGGYEQYF. Together with reference TRBV7-6 and TRBJ2-7, the CDR3 gives the full variable domain: GAGVSQSPRYKVTKRGQDVALRCDPISGHVSLYWYRQALGQGPEFLTYFNYEAQQDKSGLPNDRFSAERPEGSISTLTIQRTEQRDSAMYRCASSSQGGGGYEQYFGPGTRLTVT.

The chain carries TRBV30 and TRBJ2-2, with D possibly matching TRBD1 (5 bases). V shed 2 bases and J shed 7 bases, with 20 bases lying between them. This CDR3 region has 16 residues. Germline loops: CDR1 GTSNPN, CDR2 SVGIG (reference sequence). The CDR3 sequence: CAWSIFLGQGGGELFF. In nucleotides, the CDR3 is TGTGCCTGGAGTATATTCCTGGGGCAGGGTGGCGGGGAGCTGTTTTTT. The whole variable domain, filled in from reference TRBV30 and TRBJ2-2, reads SQTIHQWPATLVQPVGSPLSLECTVEGTSNPNLYWYRQAAGRGLQLLFYSVGIGQISSEVPQNLSASRPQDRQFILSSKKLLLSDSGFYLCAWSIFLGQGGGELFFGEGSRLTVL.

This clonotype turned up a few times. The chain links TRBV4-2 to TRBJ1-2; D might be TRBD1 (6 bases). The CDR3 spans 16 residues. Germline loops: CDR1 LGHNA, CDR2 YNFKEQ. Trimming left V 0 bases short and J 4 bases short, with 15 bases between. This CDR3 reads CASSQDIEGVTYGYTF. The CDR3, as DNA: TGTGCCAGCAGCCAAGATATTGAGGGGGTGACCTATGGCTACACCTTC.

The sample holds a few counts of this clonotype. The rearrangement links TRBV30 to TRBJ1-3, with D unresolved. V lost 4 bases to trimming and J lost 4 bases, with 8 bases between them. Germline CDR1 GTSNPN, CDR2 SVGIG (reference sequence). This CDR3 region has 12 residues. The CDR3 spells CAWNTKGNTIYF. CDR3 nucleotide sequence: TGTGCCTGGAATACGAAGGGAAACACCATATATTTT.

This chain joins TRBV20-1 and TRBJ2-3; 8 bases align to TRBD1. This CDR3 has 15 residues. Trimming cost V 3 bases and J 1 base; bases outside gene matches: 6. Germline V gene data show CDR1 as DFQATT and CDR2 as SNEGSKA (reference sequence). The CDR3 region is CSASRQGAGTDTQYF. CDR3 DNA: TGCAGTGCTAGTCGGCAGGGGGCTGGCACAGATACGCAGTATTTT.

This clonotype was recorded a few times. The chain carries TRBV20-1 and TRBJ1-1; 10 bases fit TRBD1. V dropped 3 bases and J dropped 3; count of bases not matched to a gene: 10. Germline CDR1 is DFQATT and CDR2 is SNEGSKA (reference sequence). This CDR3 comprises 16 residues. CDR3 region: CSARDRDRGFDTEAFF. The CDR3, as DNA: TGCAGTGCTAGGGACCGGGACAGGGGTTTCGACACTGAAGCTTTCTTT.

The chain recombines TRBV20-1 with TRBJ2-1; 9 bases line up with TRBD2. The V gene's germline CDR1 is DFQATT and CDR2 SNEGSKA (reference sequence). The CDR3 covers 15 residues. V was pared by 3 bases and J by 6 bases, with 9 bases of the junction left unmatched. The DNA for the CDR3 is TGCAGTGCTAGTAGGCGGGAGGGCCCAATCAATGAGCAGTTCTTC. It yields the protein CSASRREGPINEQFF.

Ten or more counts support this clonotype. The chain is built from TRBV5-1 and TRBJ2-7; TRBD1 or TRBD2 may be the D gene (5 bases each). The CDR3 extends over 16 amino acids. V lost 4 bases and J lost 3, with 20 bases in between. CDR1 and CDR2 from the germline V gene are SGHRS and YFSETQ. The CDR3 loop reads CASSVDGTKRIYEQYF. DNA of the CDR3: TGCGCCAGCAGCGTGGACGGGACGAAGAGGATCTACGAGCAGTACTTC.